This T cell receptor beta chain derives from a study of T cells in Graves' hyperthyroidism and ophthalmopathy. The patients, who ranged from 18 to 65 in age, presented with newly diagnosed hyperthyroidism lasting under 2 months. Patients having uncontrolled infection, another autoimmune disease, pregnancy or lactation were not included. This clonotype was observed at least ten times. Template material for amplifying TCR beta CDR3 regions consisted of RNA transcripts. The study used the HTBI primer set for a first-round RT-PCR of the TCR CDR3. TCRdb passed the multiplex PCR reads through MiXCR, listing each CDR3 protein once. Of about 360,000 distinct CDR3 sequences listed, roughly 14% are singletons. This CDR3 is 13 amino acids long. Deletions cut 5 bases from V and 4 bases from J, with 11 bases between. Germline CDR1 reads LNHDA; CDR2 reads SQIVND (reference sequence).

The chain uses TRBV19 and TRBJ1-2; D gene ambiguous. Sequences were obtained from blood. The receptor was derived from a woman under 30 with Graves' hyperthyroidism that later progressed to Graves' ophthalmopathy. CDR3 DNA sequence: TGTGCCAGTAGTGCAGGCAGCTTCTATGGCTACACCTTC. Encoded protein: CASSAGSFYGYTF.